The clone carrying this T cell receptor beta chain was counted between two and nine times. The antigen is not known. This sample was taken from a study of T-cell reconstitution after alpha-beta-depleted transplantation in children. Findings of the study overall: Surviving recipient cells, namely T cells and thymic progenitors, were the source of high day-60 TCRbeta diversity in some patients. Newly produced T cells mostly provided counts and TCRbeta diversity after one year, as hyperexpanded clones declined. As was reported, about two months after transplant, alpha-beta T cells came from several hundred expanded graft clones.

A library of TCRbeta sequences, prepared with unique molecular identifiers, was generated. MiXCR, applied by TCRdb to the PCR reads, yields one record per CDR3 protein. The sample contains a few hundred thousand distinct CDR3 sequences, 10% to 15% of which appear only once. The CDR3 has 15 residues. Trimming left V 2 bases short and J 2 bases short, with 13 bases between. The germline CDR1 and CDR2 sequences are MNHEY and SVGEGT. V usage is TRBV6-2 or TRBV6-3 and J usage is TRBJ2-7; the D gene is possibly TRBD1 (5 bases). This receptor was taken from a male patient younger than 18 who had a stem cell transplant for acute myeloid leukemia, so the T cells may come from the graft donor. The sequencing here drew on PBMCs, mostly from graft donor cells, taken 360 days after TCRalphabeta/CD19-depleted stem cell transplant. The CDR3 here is CASSYSPDIAYEQYF. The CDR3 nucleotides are TGTGCCAGCAGTTACAGCCCGGACATCGCCTACGAGCAGTACTTC.